This T cell receptor (beta chain) was recorded in a study of long-term antiretroviral therapy in people with HIV. CDR3 length: 13 residues. Germline V gene data show CDR1 as SGHRS and CDR2 as YFSETQ. After removal of 3 bases from V and 4 bases from J, the junction contained 2 bases not matched to a gene. This was the immunoSEQ v3.0 assay at survey level. Libraries were prepared by immunoSEQ multiplex PCR; TCRdb keeps only in-frame clonotypes and omits some of them. The profile shows 25,000 to 30,000 clones, about 83% of them singletons. The chain combines TRBV5-1 with TRBJ2-7; 9 bases agree with TRBD1. The sequencing used unsorted PBMCs, collected 0.4 years after starting antiretroviral therapy. This TCR derives from a man younger than 35 with HIV. CDR3 DNA sequence: TGCGCCAGCAGCTGGGACAGGGAATACGAGCAGTACTTC. Translating gives CASSWDREYEQYF.